Presented here are 21 T cell receptor beta chains from one specimen sequenced in a study of shared clonotypes between healthy human individuals. CD8 cells regarded as naive lacked CD45RO, were positively chosen for CCR7, and omitted terminally differentiated effector memory CD45RA+ cells. TCRdb's table, derived via immunoSEQ multiplex PCR, lists solely in-frame clones and lacks some. This table holds around 2,000,000 clones, around 96% found once. Sequenced input: naive CD8+ T cells sorted from blood. These receptors originate from a man aged 18 to 29 in good health.

The V gene is TRBV7-3, the J gene TRBJ2-2; D not certain. Germline loops: CDR1 SGHTA, CDR2 FQGTGA. With 8 bases removed from V and 5 bases from J, the gap between germline ends came to 15 bases. CDR3 size: 14 residues. Written as DNA, the CDR3 is TGTGCCAGCGGAAGTGGGGTAATGACCGGGGAGCTGTTTTTT. Translating gives CASGSGVMTGELFF. The entire variable domain, with the rest obtained from reference TRBV7-3 and TRBJ2-2, is as follows: GAGVSQTPSNKVTEKGKYVELRCDPISGHTALYWYRQSLGQGPEFLIYFQGTGAADDSGLPNDRFFAVRPEGSVSTLKIQRTERGDSAVYLCASGSGVMTGELFFGEGSRLTVL.

Points on this clone: Other DNA sequences within the sample encode an identical CDR3. The J gene is TRBJ1-5, the V gene TRBV6-1, with 7 bases matching TRBD1. CDR1 and CDR2 from the germline V gene are MNHNS and SASEGT. This CDR3 is built from 14 residues. Trimming cost V 2 bases and J 5 bases; bases outside gene matches: 3. For the CDR3, the DNA is TGTGCCAGCAGTGAAAGACAGGGCGATCAGCCCCAGCATTTT. It translates to CASSERQGDQPQHF.

V is TRBV15 and J is TRBJ2-7; unclear D gene. CDR1 LNHNV and CDR2 YYDKDF come from the germline V gene (reference sequence). V shed 5 bases and J shed 6 bases, with 11 bases lying between them. This CDR3 contains 12 residues. CDR3 amino acids: CATSGWDGEQYF. In DNA form, the CDR3 reads TGTGCCACCAGCGGATGGGATGGCGAGCAGTACTTC. Full variable domain (remainder filled in from reference TRBV15 and TRBJ2-7): DAMVIQNPRYQVTQFGKPVTLSCSQTLNHNVMYWYQQKSSQAPKLLFHYYDKDFNNEADTPDNFQSRRPNTSFCFLDIRSPGLGDTAMYLCATSGWDGEQYFGPGTRLTVT.

The chain couples TRBV2 to TRBJ2-7, with unresolved D. Trimming took off 0 bases at V and 3 bases at J, with 9 bases between the two ends. In germline, CDR1 is SNHLY, CDR2 FYNNEI. CDR3 length: 14 amino acids. This CDR3 is CASSEADGSYEQYF. The CDR3 DNA sequence: TGTGCCAGCAGTGAAGCCGACGGTAGCTACGAGCAGTACTTC.

This clone was observed a single time. An end of the junction differs from the germline gene, which may be a read error. This chain joins TRBV28 and TRBJ2-7; possible D gene TRBD1, 6 bases. Per the germline V gene, CDR1 is MDHEN and CDR2 is SYDVKM. CDR3 length: 14 residues. The CDR3 is CASSLGTRSYEQYF. The CDR3 DNA sequence: TGTGCCAGTAGTTTAGGGACACGGTCCTACGAGCAGTACTTC. Full variable domain (rest looked up from reference TRBV28 and TRBJ2-7): DVKVTQSSRYLVKRTGEKVFLECVQDMDHENMFWYRQDPGLGLRLIYFSYDVKMKEKGDIPEGYSVSREKKERFSLILESASTNQTSMYLCASSLGTRSYEQYFGPGTRLTVT.

This chain links TRBV30 with TRBJ2-1; D call uncertain. Trimming left V 1 base short and J 9 bases short, with 16 bases between. The CDR3 is made up of 14 amino acids. Germline lookup yields CDR1 GTSNPN and CDR2 SVGIG (reference sequence). The chain's CDR3 is CAWSGANDHSEQFF. For the CDR3, the DNA is TGTGCCTGGAGTGGAGCGAATGATCATAGTGAGCAGTTCTTC.

This chain joins TRBV6-5 and TRBJ2-7; TRBD1 aligns across 8 bases. V lost 4 bases, J lost 6 bases, and 11 bases stayed unmatched. The germline V gene encodes CDR1 MNHEY and CDR2 SVGAGI. CDR3 length equals 15 residues. The chain's CDR3 is CASSWARGLSSEQYF. The CDR3 nucleotides are TGTGCCAGCAGTTGGGCCAGGGGGCTAAGTAGCGAGCAGTACTTC.

This clone has just a few counts. Other DNA sequences of this sample code for an identical CDR3. This chain joins TRBV9 and TRBJ1-1, with unresolved D. V shed 0 bases and J shed 4 bases, with 4 bases lying between them. Germline-derived CDR1 and CDR2 are SGDLS and YYNGEE. CDR3 length: 12 amino acids. The CDR3 DNA follows: TGTGCCAGCAGCGTAGGAGGCACTGAAGCTTTCTTT. Translation gives CASSVGGTEAFF.

Concerning this clone: Other DNA sequences in the same sample also yield this CDR3. The gene calls are TRBV7-9 and TRBJ2-2; D gene unclear. V lost 3 bases, J lost 1 base, and 6 bases lay in between. The V gene's germline CDR1 is SEHNR and CDR2 FQNEAQ (reference sequence). The CDR3 is made up of 14 amino acids. In DNA, the CDR3 is TGTGCCAGCAGCTTGGGTGGGAACACCGGGGAGCTGTTTTTT. Translated, it gives CASSLGGNTGELFF.

The V call is TRBV6-6, the J call TRBJ2-3; D possibly uses TRBD1 or TRBD2 (5 bases each). Germline V CDR1 and CDR2: MNHNY, SVGAGI (reference sequence). Between the trimmed V and J ends, which lost 6 bases and 0 bases, there was a span of 13 bases. The CDR3 length is 15 residues. CDR3 sequence (DNA): TGTGCCAGCAGCTCCGGGACCCTAAGCACAGATACGCAGTATTTT. This translates into CASSSGTLSTDTQYF.

V and J are TRBV10-2 and TRBJ1-1; D is possibly TRBD1 (5 bases). Between the trimmed V and J ends, which lost 2 bases and 3 bases, there was a span of 10 bases. Germline CDR1 is WSHSY and CDR2 is SAAADI. This CDR3 region has 14 residues. CDR3 coding DNA: TGCGCCAGCAGTGAGACGGGGGGGGACACTGAAGCTTTCTTT. Translated: CASSETGGDTEAFF.

The rearrangement joins TRBV7-2 to TRBJ1-5; a weak D match, TRBD1 (6 bases). CDR1 SGHTA and CDR2 FQGNSA come from the germline V gene. This CDR3 comprises 12 residues. The ends were cut back, 6 bases at V and 6 bases at J, with 9 bases in the middle. As DNA, the CDR3 is TGTGCCAGCAGTACAGGGACTCAGCCCCAGCATTTT. It yields the protein CASSTGTQPQHF.

This clone was detected only once. This chain uses TRBV7-2 with TRBJ2-3; tentatively, D is TRBD1 or TRBD2 (12 bases each). V lost 4 bases and J 6 bases, leaving 23 bases between the germline ends. The germline V gene encodes CDR1 SGHTA and CDR2 FQGNSA. The CDR3 has 17 amino acids. CDR3 DNA sequence: TGTGCCAGCAGCTCTGGACTAGCGGGACAGGGGGCGGATACGCAGTATTTT. Its translation is CASSSGLAGQGADTQYF.

The chain recombines TRBV4-1 with TRBJ2-3, with 11 bases identical to TRBD2. The CDR3 sequence is 18 residues long. Trimming removed 4 bases from V and 3 bases from J; junction bases left unmatched: 12. In germline, CDR1 is MGHRA, CDR2 YSYEKL. CDR3: CASSPSHLAGGPTDTQYF. For the CDR3, the DNA is TGCGCCAGCAGCCCAAGTCACTTAGCGGGGGGGCCTACAGATACGCAGTATTTT.

CDR3 protein: CASRDSHYEQYF. CDR3 nucleotide sequence: TGTGCCAGCCGGGACAGTCACTACGAGCAGTACTTC. The chain is built from TRBV6-1 and TRBJ2-7; 7 bases align to TRBD1. Trimming cost V 8 bases and J 3 bases; bases outside gene matches: 4. Germline V CDR1 and CDR2: MNHNS, SASEGT. This CDR3 is 12 amino acids long.

The chain joins TRBV7-2 to TRBJ2-7, with a possible D match to TRBD2 (5 bases). V was clipped by 3 bases and J by 0 bases, with 12 bases between them. Germline CDR1 is SGHTA and CDR2 is FQGNSA. This CDR3 region has 15 residues. CDR3 loop: CASSFDPGYSYEQYF. DNA of the CDR3: TGTGCCAGCAGCTTCGACCCGGGGTACTCCTACGAGCAGTACTTC.

This clone came up once. Other DNA sequences of this sample code for an identical CDR3. The chain is built from TRBV19 and TRBJ2-7; 8 nucleotides align to TRBD2. Germline V gene lookup returns CDR1 LNHDA and CDR2 SQIVND (reference sequence). The CDR3 runs 14 residues. After removal of 6 bases from V and 0 bases from J, the junction contained 4 bases not matched to a gene. Here the CDR3 reads CASSSSGSSYEQYF. CDR3 in DNA: TGTGCCAGTAGCTCTAGCGGGTCCTCCTACGAGCAGTACTTC.

This CDR3 reads CASSLVGLGGEGETQYF. In nucleotides, the CDR3 is TGTGCCAGCAGCTTAGTAGGCCTCGGGGGCGAGGGGGAGACCCAGTACTTC. The gene calls are TRBV7-9 and TRBJ2-5; possibly TRBD1 or TRBD2 for D (6 bases each). The length of the CDR3 is 17 residues. Germline-derived CDR1 and CDR2 are SEHNR and FQNEAQ (reference sequence). V was trimmed by 1 base and J by 5 bases, leaving 20 bases between them.

The chain carries TRBV10-1 and TRBJ2-7, with 7 bases that match TRBD1. Germline CDR1 WNHNN, CDR2 SYGVQD (reference sequence). The CDR3 consists of 16 residues. The V and J ends lost 2 bases and 3 bases, in that order; junction bases with no gene match: 10. CDR3 in DNA: TGCGCCAGCAGTGAGAGGACAGGTCCGATATTCTACGAGCAGTACTTC. It is translated as CASSERTGPIFYEQYF.

The CDR3 loop is CAWSVGLALSDTQYF. CDR3 bases: TGTGCCTGGAGTGTGGGACTAGCTCTCTCAGATACGCAGTATTTT. This sequence joins TRBV30 and TRBJ2-3; TRBD2 matches 9 bases. Germline values: CDR1 GTSNPN, CDR2 SVGIG (reference sequence). The CDR3 covers 15 residues. V gave up 0 bases and J gave up 4 bases; unmatched junction bases: 5. The whole variable domain, filled in from reference TRBV30 and TRBJ2-3, reads SQTIHQWPATLVQPVGSPLSLECTVEGTSNPNLYWYRQAAGRGLQLLFYSVGIGQISSEVPQNLSASRPQDRQFILSSKKLLLSDSGFYLCAWSVGLALSDTQYFGPGTRLTVL.

This clone has just one count. This chain joins TRBV25-1 and TRBJ2-5, with D perhaps assigned TRBD1 or TRBD2 (5 bases each). The CDR3 is made up of 15 amino acids. Germline assignment: CDR1 MGHDK and CDR2 SYGVNS. Trimming took 4 bases from V and 5 from J, leaving 17 bases between them. The CDR3 protein is CASSGGNRVLETQYF. The DNA for the CDR3 is TGTGCCAGCAGTGGGGGGAATAGGGTTTTGGAGACCCAGTACTTC. Based on the CDR3 plus reference TRBV25-1 and TRBJ2-5, the full variable domain is EADIYQTPRYLVIGTGKKITLECSQTMGHDKMYWYQQDPGMELHLIHYSYGVNSTEKGDLSSESTVSRIRTEHFPLTLESARPSHTSQYLCASSGGNRVLETQYFGPGTRLLVL.